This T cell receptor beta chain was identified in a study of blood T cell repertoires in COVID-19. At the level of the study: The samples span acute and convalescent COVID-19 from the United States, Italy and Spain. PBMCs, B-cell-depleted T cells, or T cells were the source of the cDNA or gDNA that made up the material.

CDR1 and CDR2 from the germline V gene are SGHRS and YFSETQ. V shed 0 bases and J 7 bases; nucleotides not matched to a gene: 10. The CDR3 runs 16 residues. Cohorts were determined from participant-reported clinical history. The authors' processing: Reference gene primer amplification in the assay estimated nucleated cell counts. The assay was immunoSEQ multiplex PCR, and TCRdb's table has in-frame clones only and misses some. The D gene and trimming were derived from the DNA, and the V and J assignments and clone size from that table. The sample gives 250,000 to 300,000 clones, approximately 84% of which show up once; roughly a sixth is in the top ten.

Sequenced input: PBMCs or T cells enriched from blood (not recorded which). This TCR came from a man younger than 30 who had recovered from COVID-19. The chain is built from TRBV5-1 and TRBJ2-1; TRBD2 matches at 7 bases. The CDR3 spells CASSLAVVAGVNEQFF. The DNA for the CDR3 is TGCGCCAGCAGCTTGGCCGTAGTCGCGGGAGTTAATGAGCAGTTCTTC.